This TCR beta chain was sequenced for a study of blood T cell repertoires in COVID-19. Overall study: Material from acute and convalescent COVID-19 was sourced from the United States, Italy and Spain. T cells, B-cell-depleted T cells, or PBMCs supplied cDNA or gDNA.

Authors' analysis steps: Cell counts per sample came from amplifying reference gene primers. Assay: immunoSEQ multiplex PCR; the TCRdb copy retains only in-frame clones and omits some. That table supplies the V and J calls and clone size; D and trimming were determined from the DNA. The profile shows 30,000 to 40,000 clones, 85% to 90% of them singletons. This receptor was taken from a man between 70 and 80 years old with acute or convalescent COVID-19. Sequenced: peripheral blood.

The CDR3 region is CASSLPGTLNQPQHF. DNA for the CDR3: TGTGCCAGCAGTTTGCCCGGGACACTCAATCAGCCCCAGCATTTT. This chain links TRBV28 with TRBJ1-5, with D perhaps TRBD1 (6 bases). From germline, CDR1 is MDHEN and CDR2 SYDVKM. The V and J ends lost 3 bases and 3 bases respectively, with 12 bases between them. This CDR3 is built from 15 residues.